This is a list of T cell receptor beta chains from one sample in a study of blood T cell repertoires in COVID-19. Profiling relied on immunoSEQ multiplex PCR, and the TCRdb table lists in-frame clones only, not all of them. The top ten clones hold around 12% of a sample with a few hundred thousand clones, roughly 88% of them seen once. The sample comprised peripheral blood. Receptors were obtained from a man aged 80 or over with acute or convalescent COVID-19. The CDR3 runs from the conserved cysteine through the conserved F or W. Each record gives: V gene, clone size, D gene, J gene, CDR3 protein, CDR3 DNA. D genes are given only for firm matches. The size of a clone is reported for some rows only, either as once, few or many, or as a class for expanded clones.

TRBV7-9	NA	TRBD2	TRBJ2-1	CASSLRLAGAGDEQFF	TGTGCCAGCAGCTTACGGCTAGCGGGGGCTGGGGATGAGCAGTTCTTC
TRBV7-2	NA	NA	TRBJ1-1	CASSLDPVHTEAFF	TGTGCCAGCAGCTTAGATCCGGTCCACACTGAAGCTTTCTTT
TRBV5-1	few	NA	TRBJ2-2	CASSLLRGTHNTGELFF	TGCGCCAGCAGCTTGTTGCGGGGGACACATAACACCGGGGAGCTGTTTTTT
TRBV18	NA	NA	TRBJ1-2	CASSAPGHYGYTF	TGTGCCAGCTCAGCCCCGGGTCACTATGGCTACACCTTC
TRBV6-5	NA	NA	TRBJ1-6	CASSLLESGSPLHF	TGTGCCAGCAGTTTACTGGAGTCGGGATCACCCCTCCACTTT
TRBV18	few	NA	TRBJ1-4	CASSRGQTSNEKLFF	TGTGCCAGCTCAAGGGGCCAGACATCGAATGAAAAACTGTTTTTT
TRBV2	NA	TRBD2	TRBJ2-1	CASSERLAGSSSYNEQFF	TGTGCCAGCAGTGAGAGGTTAGCGGGGTCCAGCTCCTACAATGAGCAGTTCTTC
TRBV5-1	NA	TRBD1	TRBJ2-1	CASSAQGTAFGEQFF	TGCGCCAGCAGCGCCCAGGGGACAGCTTTTGGTGAGCAGTTCTTC
TRBV2	NA	TRBD2	TRBJ2-7	CASRTSPDREQYF	TGTGCCAGCAGGACTAGCCCAGATCGAGAGCAGTACTTC
TRBV6-5	NA	TRBD2	TRBJ2-1	CASSFGLAGVNEQFF	TGTGCCAGCAGTTTTGGACTAGCGGGAGTCAATGAGCAGTTCTTC
TRBV7-3	NA	NA	TRBJ1-1	CASSSPPLEAFF	TGTGCCAGCAGCTCCCCCCCCCTGGAAGCTTTCTTT
TRBV9	once	NA	TRBJ2-2	CASSVAPGRAGTGELFF	TGTGCCAGCAGCGTAGCCCCGGGAAGGGCGGGCACCGGGGAGCTGTTTTTT
TRBV5-1	NA	NA	TRBJ1-2	CASSLARGPNYGYTF	TGCGCCAGCAGCTTGGCCCGGGGTCCGAACTATGGCTACACCTTC
TRBV6-6	NA	NA	TRBJ1-2	CASRQQGIDNYGYTF	TGTGCCAGCAGGCAACAGGGTATTGACAACTATGGCTACACCTTC
TRBV6-4	NA	NA	TRBJ1-5	CASSAEELAPQHF	TGTGCCAGCAGCGCAGAAGAGTTAGCGCCCCAGCATTTT
TRBV19	NA	TRBD1	TRBJ2-2	CATGTGMTGELFF	TGTGCTACCGGGACAGGGATGACCGGGGAGCTGTTTTTT
TRBV18	NA	NA	TRBJ1-3	CASSPYGTPSGNTIYF	TGTGCCAGCTCACCCTACGGGACACCGTCTGGAAACACCATATATTTT
TRBV6-1	many	NA	TRBJ1-5	CASSELGPGQPQHF	TGTGCCAGCAGTGAACTGGGGCCTGGGCAGCCCCAGCATTTT